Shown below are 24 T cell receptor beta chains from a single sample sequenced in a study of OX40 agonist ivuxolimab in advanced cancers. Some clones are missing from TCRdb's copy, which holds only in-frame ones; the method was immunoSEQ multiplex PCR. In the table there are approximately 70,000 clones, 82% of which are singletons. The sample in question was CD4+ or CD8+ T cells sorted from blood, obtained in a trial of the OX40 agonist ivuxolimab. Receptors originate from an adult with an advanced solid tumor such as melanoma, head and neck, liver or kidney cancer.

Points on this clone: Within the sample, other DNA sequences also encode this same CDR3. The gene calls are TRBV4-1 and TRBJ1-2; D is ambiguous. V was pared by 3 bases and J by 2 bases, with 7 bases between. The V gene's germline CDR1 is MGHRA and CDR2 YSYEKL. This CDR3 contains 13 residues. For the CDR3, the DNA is TGCGCCAGCAGCCAGACGGGGAACTATGGCTACACCTTC. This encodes CASSQTGNYGYTF.

DNA for the CDR3: TGTGCCAGCAGTGATCGGAGATACTCAGAAAAACTGTTTTTT. It yields the protein CASSDRRYSEKLFF. The V gene is TRBV2, the J gene TRBJ1-4; no definite D call. The CDR3 is made up of 14 amino acids. Per the germline V gene, CDR1 is SNHLY and CDR2 is FYNNEI. V was shortened by 3 bases and J by 8 bases, with 13 bases between the two germline ends.

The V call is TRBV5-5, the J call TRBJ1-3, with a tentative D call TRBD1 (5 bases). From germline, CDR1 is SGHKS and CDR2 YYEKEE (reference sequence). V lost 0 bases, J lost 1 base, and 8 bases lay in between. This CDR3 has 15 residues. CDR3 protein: CASSLGGVSGNTIYF. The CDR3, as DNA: TGTGCCAGCAGCTTGGGAGGGGTTTCTGGAAACACCATATATTTT.

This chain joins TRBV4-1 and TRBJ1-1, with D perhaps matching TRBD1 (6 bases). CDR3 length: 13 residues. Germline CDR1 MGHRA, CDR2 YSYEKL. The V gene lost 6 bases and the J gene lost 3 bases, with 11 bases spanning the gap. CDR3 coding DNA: TGCGCCAGCAGGGGGGCCGGGTACACTGAAGCTTTCTTT. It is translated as CASRGAGYTEAFF.

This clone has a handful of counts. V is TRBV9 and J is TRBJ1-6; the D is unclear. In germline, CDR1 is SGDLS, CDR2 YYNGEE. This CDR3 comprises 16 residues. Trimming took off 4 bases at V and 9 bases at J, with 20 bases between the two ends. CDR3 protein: CASSPQWVIGSSPLHF. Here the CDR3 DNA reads TGTGCCAGCAGCCCACAGTGGGTGATTGGTAGTTCACCCCTCCACTTT.

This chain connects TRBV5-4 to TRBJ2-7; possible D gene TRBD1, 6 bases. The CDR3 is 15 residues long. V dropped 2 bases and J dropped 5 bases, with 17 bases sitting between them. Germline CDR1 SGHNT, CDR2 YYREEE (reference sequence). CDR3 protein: CASSFQGNRLNEQYF. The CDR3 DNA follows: TGTGCCAGCAGCTTTCAGGGGAATCGATTGAACGAGCAGTACTTC.

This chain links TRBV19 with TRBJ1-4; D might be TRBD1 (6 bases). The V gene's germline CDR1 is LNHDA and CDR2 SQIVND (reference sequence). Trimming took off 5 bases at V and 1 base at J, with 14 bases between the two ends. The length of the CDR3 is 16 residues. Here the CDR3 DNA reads TGTGCCAGTAGTGCGGACAGCCATGGAACTAATGAAAAACTGTTTTTT. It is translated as CASSADSHGTNEKLFF.

CDR3 region: CASSGEGGRDKQYF. DNA for the CDR3: TGTGCCAGCAGTGGGGAAGGAGGGCGCGATAAGCAGTACTTC. The V and J genes are TRBV6-1 and TRBJ2-7, with D perhaps matching TRBD2 (6 bases). The CDR3 loop spans 14 amino acids. The germline V and J ends were trimmed by 4 bases and 8 bases, with 18 bases remaining between them. Germline V lookup: CDR1 MNHNS, CDR2 SASEGT.

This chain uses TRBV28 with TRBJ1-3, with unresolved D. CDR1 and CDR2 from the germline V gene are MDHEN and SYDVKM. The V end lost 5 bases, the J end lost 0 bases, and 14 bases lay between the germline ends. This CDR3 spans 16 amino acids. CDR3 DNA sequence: TGTGCCAGCAGTCAACTTAGTCCAGGCTCTGGAAACACCATATATTTT. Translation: CASSQLSPGSGNTIYF.

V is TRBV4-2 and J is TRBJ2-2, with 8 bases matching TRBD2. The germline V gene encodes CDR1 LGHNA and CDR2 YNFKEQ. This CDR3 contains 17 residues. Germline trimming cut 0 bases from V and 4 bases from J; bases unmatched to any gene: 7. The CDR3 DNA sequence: TGTGCCAGCAGCCAAGAGGGAAGCGGGAGAGTCACCGGGGAGCTGTTTTTT. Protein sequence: CASSQEGSGRVTGELFF.

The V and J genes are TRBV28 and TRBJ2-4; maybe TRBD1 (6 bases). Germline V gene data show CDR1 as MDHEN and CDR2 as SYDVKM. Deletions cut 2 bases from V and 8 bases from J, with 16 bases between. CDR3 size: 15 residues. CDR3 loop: CASSLVRGVIDIQYF. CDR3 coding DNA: TGTGCCAGCAGTTTAGTCAGGGGAGTTATAGACATTCAGTACTTC. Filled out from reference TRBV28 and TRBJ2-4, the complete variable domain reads DVKVTQSSRYLVKRTGEKVFLECVQDMDHENMFWYRQDPGLGLRLIYFSYDVKMKEKGDIPEGYSVSREKKERFSLILESASTNQTSMYLCASSLVRGVIDIQYFGAGTRLSVL.

The CDR3, as DNA: TGTGCCGCAGAGGGGCCGGGTAATGAAAAACTGTTTTTT. This translates into CAAEGPGNEKLFF. The chain employs TRBV28 and TRBJ1-4, with D perhaps matching TRBD1 (5 bases). V lost 11 bases, J lost 4 bases, and 14 bases lay in between. The CDR3 totals 13 residues. Looked up from germline, CDR1 is MDHEN and CDR2 is SYDVKM.

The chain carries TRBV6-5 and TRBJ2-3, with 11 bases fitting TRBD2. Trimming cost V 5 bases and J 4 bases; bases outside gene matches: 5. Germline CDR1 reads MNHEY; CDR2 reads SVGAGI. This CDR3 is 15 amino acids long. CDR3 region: CASSLTSGAPDTQYF. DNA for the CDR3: TGTGCCAGCAGTCTGACTAGCGGGGCCCCAGATACGCAGTATTTT.

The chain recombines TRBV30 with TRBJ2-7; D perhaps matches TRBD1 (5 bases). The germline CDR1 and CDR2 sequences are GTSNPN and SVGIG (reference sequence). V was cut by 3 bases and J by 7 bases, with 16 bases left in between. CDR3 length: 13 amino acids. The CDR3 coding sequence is TGTGCCTGGAGCCCGACAGAGACCTTAGAGCAGTACTTC. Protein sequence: CAWSPTETLEQYF. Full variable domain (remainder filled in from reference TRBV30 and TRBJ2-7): SQTIHQWPATLVQPVGSPLSLECTVEGTSNPNLYWYRQAAGRGLQLLFYSVGIGQISSEVPQNLSASRPQDRQFILSSKKLLLSDSGFYLCAWSPTETLEQYFGPGTRLTVT.

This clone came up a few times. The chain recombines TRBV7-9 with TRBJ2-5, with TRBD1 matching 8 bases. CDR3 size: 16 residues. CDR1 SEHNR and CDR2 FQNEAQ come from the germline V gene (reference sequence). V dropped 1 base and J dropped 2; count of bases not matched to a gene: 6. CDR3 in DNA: TGTGCCAGCAGCTTAGGAGACAGGGGTGTGCAAGAGACCCAGTACTTC. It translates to CASSLGDRGVQETQYF.

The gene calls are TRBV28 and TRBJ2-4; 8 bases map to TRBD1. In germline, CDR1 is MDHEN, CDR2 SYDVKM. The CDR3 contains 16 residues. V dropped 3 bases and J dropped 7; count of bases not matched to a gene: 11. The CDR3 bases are TGTGCCAGCAGTTTGGCAGGGGGCGGATCGAGGAACATTCAGTACTTC. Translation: CASSLAGGGSRNIQYF. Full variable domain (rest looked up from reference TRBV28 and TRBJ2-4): DVKVTQSSRYLVKRTGEKVFLECVQDMDHENMFWYRQDPGLGLRLIYFSYDVKMKEKGDIPEGYSVSREKKERFSLILESASTNQTSMYLCASSLAGGGSRNIQYFGAGTRLSVL.

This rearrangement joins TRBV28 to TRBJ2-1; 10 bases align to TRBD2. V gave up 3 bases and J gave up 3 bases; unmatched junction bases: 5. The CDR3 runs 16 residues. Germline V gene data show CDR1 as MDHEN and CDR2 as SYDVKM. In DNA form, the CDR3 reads TGTGCCAGCAGTTTTGTGAGCGGGGGGGTCTACAATGAGCAGTTCTTC. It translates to CASSFVSGGVYNEQFF. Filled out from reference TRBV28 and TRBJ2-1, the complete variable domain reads DVKVTQSSRYLVKRTGEKVFLECVQDMDHENMFWYRQDPGLGLRLIYFSYDVKMKEKGDIPEGYSVSREKKERFSLILESASTNQTSMYLCASSFVSGGVYNEQFFGPGTRLTVL.

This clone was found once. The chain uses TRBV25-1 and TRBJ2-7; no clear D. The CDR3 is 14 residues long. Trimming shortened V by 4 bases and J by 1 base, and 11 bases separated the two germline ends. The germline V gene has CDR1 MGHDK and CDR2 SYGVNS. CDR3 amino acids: CASSGVIGSYEQYF. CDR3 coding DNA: TGTGCCAGCAGTGGGGTTATCGGATCCTACGAGCAGTACTTC.

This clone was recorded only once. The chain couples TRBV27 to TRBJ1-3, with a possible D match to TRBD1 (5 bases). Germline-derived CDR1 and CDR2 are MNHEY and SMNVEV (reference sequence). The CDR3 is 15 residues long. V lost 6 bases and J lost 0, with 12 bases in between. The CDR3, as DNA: TGTGCCAGCAGGCGGGACGGACTCTCTGGAAACACCATATATTTT. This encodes CASRRDGLSGNTIYF.

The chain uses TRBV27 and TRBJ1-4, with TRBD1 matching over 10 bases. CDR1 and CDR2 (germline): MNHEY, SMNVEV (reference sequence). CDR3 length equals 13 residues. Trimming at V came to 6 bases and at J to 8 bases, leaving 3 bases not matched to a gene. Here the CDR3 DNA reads TGTGCCAGCAGGACAGGGGGCTTAGAAAAACTGTTTTTT. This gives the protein CASRTGGLEKLFF.

The CDR3 nucleotides are TGTGCCAGCAGCCGCTCAGCCTCTGGAAACACCATATATTTT. Translation gives CASSRSASGNTIYF. The chain is built from TRBV13 and TRBJ1-3; no clear D. V was trimmed by 5 bases and J by 0 bases, leaving 8 bases between them. Germline V CDR1 and CDR2: PRHDT, FYEKMQ (reference sequence). The CDR3 consists of 14 residues.

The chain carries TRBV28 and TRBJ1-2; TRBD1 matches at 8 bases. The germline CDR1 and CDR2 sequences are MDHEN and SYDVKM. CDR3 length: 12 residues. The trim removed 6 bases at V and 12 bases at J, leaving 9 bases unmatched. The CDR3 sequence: CASSGTGLIDTF. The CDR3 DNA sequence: TGTGCCAGCAGCGGGACAGGCCTGATTGACACCTTC.

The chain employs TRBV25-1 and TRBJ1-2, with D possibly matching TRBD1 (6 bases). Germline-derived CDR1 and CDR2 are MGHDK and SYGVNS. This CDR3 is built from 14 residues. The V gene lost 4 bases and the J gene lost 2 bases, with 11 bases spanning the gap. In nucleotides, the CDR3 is TGTGCCAGCAGTGGGGCAGGGGTCAACTATGGCTACACCTTC. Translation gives CASSGAGVNYGYTF.

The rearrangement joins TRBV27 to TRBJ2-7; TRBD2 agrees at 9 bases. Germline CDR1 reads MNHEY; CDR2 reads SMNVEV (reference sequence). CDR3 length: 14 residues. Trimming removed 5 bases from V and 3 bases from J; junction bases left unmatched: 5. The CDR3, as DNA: TGTGCCAGCAGTCGGCTAGCGGGGCTCTACGAGCAGTACGTC. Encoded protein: CASSRLAGLYEQYV.